The source of this TCR beta chain is a study of cytomegalovirus exposure and HLA in healthy donors. Overall study findings and caveats: In a later analysis, at a false discovery rate of 0.05, 15,000 to 20,000 TCR beta sequences matched HLA alleles. CMV serostatus was the only recorded immune exposure for donors. Prediction of most subjects' HLA-A and HLA-B alleles by TCR beta sequences was reportedly accurate.

Primers: 60 Vbeta forward and 13 Jbeta reverse. TCRdb's copy holds only in-frame clones and misses some; the assay was immunoSEQ multiplex PCR. The top ten hold over 4.5% of the sample, which has 100,000 to 150,000 clones, 75% to 90% seen once. In the case of this clone: Its antigen remains unidentified.

The CDR3 runs 15 residues. Per germline, CDR1 SEHNR and CDR2 FQNEAQ (reference sequence). Trimming left V 0 bases short and J 4 bases short, with 9 bases between. The chain has TRBV7-9 and TRBJ1-4; D remains ambiguous. This TCR came from a middle-aged woman in good health and CMV-seropositive. The sample taken for sequencing was PBMCs. The CDR3 spells CASSLAGGFNEKLFF. In DNA form, the CDR3 reads TGTGCCAGCAGCTTAGCGGGCGGGTTTAATGAAAAACTGTTTTTT.